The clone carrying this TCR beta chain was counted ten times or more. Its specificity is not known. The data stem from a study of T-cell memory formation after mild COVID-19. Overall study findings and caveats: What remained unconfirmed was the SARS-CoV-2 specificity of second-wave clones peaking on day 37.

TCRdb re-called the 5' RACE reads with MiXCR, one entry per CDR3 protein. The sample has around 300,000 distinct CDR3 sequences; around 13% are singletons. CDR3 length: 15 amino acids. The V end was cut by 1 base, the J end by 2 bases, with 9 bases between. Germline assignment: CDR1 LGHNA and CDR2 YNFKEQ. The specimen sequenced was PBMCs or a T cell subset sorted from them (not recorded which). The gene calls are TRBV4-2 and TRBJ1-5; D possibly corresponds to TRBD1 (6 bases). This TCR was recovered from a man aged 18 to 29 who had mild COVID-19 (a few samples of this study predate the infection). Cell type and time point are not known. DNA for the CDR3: TGTGCCAGCAGCCAAGTTAGACAGGGCAATCAGCCCCAGCATTTT. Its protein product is CASSQVRQGNQPQHF.